A selection of T cell receptor beta chains follows, all from one sample in a study of T cells in Graves' hyperthyroidism and ophthalmopathy. Each CDR3 protein is one row after TCRdb ran MiXCR on the multiplex PCR reads. The top ten hold around 20% of the sample, which has roughly 570,000 distinct CDR3 sequences, 35% to 55% seen once. Input material: peripheral blood or thyroid tissue (not recorded which). The origin of the receptors is an adult woman with Graves' disease, either hyperthyroidism or ophthalmopathy (not recorded which). The CDR3 runs from the conserved cysteine through the conserved F or W. A D gene is named only where the DNA matches it firmly. Clone size, where shown, is once, few, many, or a class for clones that have expanded.

clone_size,v_call,d_call,j_call,cdr3_aa,cdr3_nt
many,TRBV19,-,TRBJ1-1,CASSLKENTEAFF,TGTGCCAGTAGCCTCAAGGAAAACACTGAAGCTTTCTTT
many,TRBV5-1,-,TRBJ2-2,CASSSGTGELFF,TGTGCCAGCAGCTCCGGCACCGGGGAGCTGTTTTTT
many,TRBV30,-,TRBJ2-2,CAWSDAAFTGELFF,TGTGCCTGGAGTGACGCAGCGTTCACCGGGGAGCTGTTTTTT
-,TRBV5-4,TRBD1,TRBJ1-6,CASRPRTGNTGGEAYSPLHF,TGTGCCAGCAGACCCCGGACAGGGAACACCGGGGGGGAGGCCTATTCACCCCTCCACTTT
-,TRBV6-2/TRBV6-3,TRBD1,TRBJ2-7,CASKPGQSYEQYF,TGTGCCAGTAAACCGGGACAGAGCTACGAGCAGTACTTC
many,TRBV30,-,TRBJ1-5,CAWSVRGNQPQHF,TGTGCCTGGAGTGTACGAGGCAATCAGCCCCAGCATTTT
few,TRBV2,-,TRBJ2-2,CASTYAGELFF,TGTGCCAGCACCTACGCGGGCGAGCTGTTTTTT
-,TRBV6-1,TRBD1,TRBJ2-7,CASSSGQAEYYEQYF,TGTGCCAGCAGTTCCGGACAGGCCGAATACTACGAGCAGTACTTC
many,TRBV20-1,-,TRBJ2-7,CSARRDLGGSYEQYF,TGCAGTGCTAGACGGGATTTAGGGGGGTCCTACGAGCAGTACTTC
-,TRBV5-6,-,TRBJ2-7,CASSIAGDQYEQYF,TGTGCCAGCAGCATAGCAGGGGACCAATACGAGCAGTACTTC
-,TRBV10-3,-,TRBJ2-7,CAISGSPTEAFFGQQYF,-
-,TRBV7-9,TRBD2,TRBJ2-7,CASSPTLSGSLNEQYF,TGTGCCAGCAGTCCCACCCTAAGCGGGAGTTTGAACGAGCAGTACTTC
many,TRBV7-9,-,TRBJ1-6,CASRPDRDSPLHF,TGTGCCAGCAGACCGGACAGAGATTCACCCCTCCACTTT
-,TRBV24-1,TRBD1,TRBJ2-2,CATSDTGGTGELFF,TGTGCCACCAGTGATACAGGGGGCACCGGGGAGCTGTTTTTT
many,TRBV11-2,-,TRBJ1-1,CASSPNSVGAFF,TGTGCCAGCAGCCCCAATTCGGTGGGGGCTTTCTTT
few,TRBV6-6,TRBD2,TRBJ2-5,CASSSFGLAGDGETQYF,TGTGCCAGCAGTTCCTTCGGACTAGCGGGAGACGGAGAGACCCAGTACTTC
many,TRBV7-2,-,TRBJ1-2,CASSLNPWGLYGYTF,TGTGCCAGCAGCTTAAACCCTTGGGGTCTGTATGGCTACACCTTC
-,TRBV10-3,-,TRBJ1-1,CAISEFGTVNTEAFF,TGTGCCATCAGTGAATTTGGGACGGTTAACACTGAAGCTTTCTTT
many,TRBV2,-,TRBJ1-2,CASSEADGYYGYTF,TGTGCCAGCAGTGAAGCCGACGGATACTATGGCTACACCTTC
-,TRBV7-3,-,TRBJ1-1,CASSPGGTGENTEAFF,TGTGCCAGCAGCCCCGGGGGGACCGGGGAGAACACTGAAGCTTTCTTT
-,TRBV7-9,-,TRBJ1-2,CASSFNPSRDGYTF,TGTGCCAGCAGCTTTAACCCTTCCCGGGACGGCTACACCTTC
few,TRBV3-1,TRBD2,TRBJ2-2,CASSQRGRGGNTGELFF,TGTGCCAGCAGCCAACGTGGGCGGGGGGGGAACACCGGGGAGCTGTTTTTT
-,TRBV2,-,TRBJ2-7,CASSLARDNYEQYF,TGTGCCAGCAGCTTAGCGCGGGACAACTACGAGCAGTACTTC